This T cell receptor beta chain was documented in a study of identifying expanded T cells in peripheral blood. Regarding the study as a whole: Variance in clone template counts between roughly 2-week samples significantly increased with total template count across all healthy donors. Differentially abundant clones: roughly 1.2 between replicates, 15 to 17 at roughly 13 days, less than 20 at four.

Data came from immunoSEQ multiplex PCR; TCRdb stores just in-frame clones and leaves some out. Of more than 85,000 clones detected, roughly nine tenths appear once; the ten largest clones hold 6.5% to 9%. No infections or other immune events were documented during collection. The CDR3 spans 13 residues. Trimming took off 3 bases at V and 4 bases at J, with 9 bases between the two ends. Germline CDR1 and CDR2: SGHVS and FQNEAQ. Details on this clone: What it recognizes is unknown.

This TCR derives from a person aged 18 to 70 in good health. Sequencing was carried out using blood. This sequence joins TRBV7-8 and TRBJ1-2; D uncertain. The CDR3 region is CASSLSGFYGYTF. In nucleotides, the CDR3 is TGTGCCAGCAGCTTGTCGGGATTCTATGGCTACACCTTC.